What follows are 30 T cell receptor beta chains derived from one specimen sequenced in a study of blood T cell repertoires in COVID-19 (dated by TCRdb to the early 2020s). The method was the immunoSEQ multiplex PCR assay. TCRdb took this table from immuneACCESS and kept in-frame rearrangements with V and J called. Such tables lack part of the clones; where checked against another copy, unresolved V genes explain under half of the gap, and the rest is unexplained. This sample is represented by hundreds of thousands of clones; approximately 83% of them were singletons. Over 0.95% of the sample rests with the top ten. Input material: peripheral blood. These receptors all come from a woman aged 25 to 39 with COVID-19, enrolled during active disease.

The chain uses TRBV19 and TRBJ1-1; tentatively, D is TRBD1 (5 bases). Deletions cut 9 bases from V and 6 bases from J, with 23 bases between. Germline loops: CDR1 LNHDA, CDR2 SQIVND (reference sequence). This CDR3 contains 15 residues. CDR3 protein: CASRMEEGRYAEAFF. The CDR3 coding sequence is TGTGCCAGCCGCATGGAGGAGGGGCGGTACGCTGAAGCTTTCTTT.

As DNA, the CDR3 is TGTGCCAGCAGCGTCGGCGGGACAGGGGTCAACTATGGCTACACCTTC. It specifies CASSVGGTGVNYGYTF. The V call is TRBV7-2, the J call TRBJ1-2, with 10 bases identical to TRBD1. The germline CDR1 and CDR2 sequences are SGHTA and FQGNSA. CDR3 length equals 16 residues. Trimming took 5 bases from V and 2 from J; bases not matched to a gene: 8.

The chain employs TRBV20-1 and TRBJ1-1; tentatively, D is TRBD1 (6 bases). Trimming took 3 bases from V and 8 from J, leaving 7 bases between them. Germline loops: CDR1 DFQATT, CDR2 SNEGSKA (reference sequence). The CDR3 loop spans 10 amino acids. CDR3 in amino acids: CSASDREAFF. CDR3 coding DNA: TGCAGTGCTAGCGACAGGGAAGCTTTCTTT.

The V gene is TRBV6-2 or TRBV6-3, the J gene TRBJ1-5, with D maybe TRBD1 (6 bases). The V end lost 4 bases, the J end lost 5 bases, and 12 bases lay between the germline ends. This CDR3 has 14 residues. The germline CDR1 and CDR2 sequences are MNHEY and SVGEGT. In DNA, the CDR3 is TGTGCCAGCAGTTCCGACAGGACCTATCAGCCCCAGCATTTT. This codes for CASSSDRTYQPQHF.

This clone has a count of ten or more. The chain recombines TRBV10-3 with TRBJ2-3; D is perhaps TRBD2 (6 bases). Germline CDR1 reads ENHRY; CDR2 reads SYGVKD. CDR3 length equals 16 residues. V shed 2 bases and J shed 3 bases, with 15 bases lying between them. The chain's CDR3 is CAISERDGSGTDTQYF. As DNA, the CDR3 is TGTGCCATCAGTGAGAGGGACGGGAGCGGTACAGATACGCAGTATTTT.

The V gene is TRBV7-3, the J gene TRBJ2-1; TRBD2 aligns across 10 bases. Unmatched junction bases numbered 10, after V lost 2 bases and J lost 6 bases. CDR1 SGHTA and CDR2 FQGTGA come from the germline V gene. CDR3 length: 17 amino acids. CDR3 residues: CASSLLLLAGERNEQFF. The CDR3 DNA follows: TGTGCCAGCAGCTTACTCCTCCTAGCGGGAGAGCGCAATGAGCAGTTCTTC.

CDR3 nucleotides: TGTGCCAGCAGTTTAAAGGGGAAGCAGTACTTC. Its translation is CASSLKGKQYF. The chain recombines TRBV12-3 or TRBV12-4 with TRBJ2-7, with a possible D match to TRBD1 (5 bases). The CDR3 loop spans 11 amino acids. V was shortened by 2 bases and J by 8 bases, with 7 bases between the two germline ends.

The chain carries TRBV5-6 and TRBJ1-3; 8 nucleotides line up with TRBD1. The V segment lost 0 bases and the J segment 5 bases; nucleotides outside the gene matches: 1. The CDR3 runs to 14 residues. Germline lookup yields CDR1 SGHDT and CDR2 YYEEEE. The CDR3 here is CASSLDRGRNTIYF. DNA for the CDR3: TGTGCCAGCAGCTTGGACAGGGGGAGAAACACCATATATTTT.

The J gene is TRBJ2-7, the V gene TRBV6-6; 9 nucleotides match TRBD1. CDR3 length: 12 amino acids. Germline loops: CDR1 MNHNY, CDR2 SVGAGI (reference sequence). With V trimmed by 6 bases and J by 6 bases, 3 bases remained unmatched. CDR3 nucleotides: TGTGCCAGCAGCAAGGACAGGGGCGAGCAGTACTTC. This translates into CASSKDRGEQYF.

V is TRBV10-3 and J is TRBJ2-7; weak D call: TRBD2 (6 bases). CDR3 length: 14 amino acids. V lost 2 bases and J lost 2, with 10 bases in between. CDR1 is ENHRY and CDR2 is SYGVKD in the germline V gene. The CDR3 loop reads CAISELTGAYEQYF. The CDR3 nucleotides read TGTGCCATCAGTGAGCTAACGGGAGCCTACGAGCAGTACTTC.

V usage is TRBV28 and J usage is TRBJ2-1, with D maybe TRBD2 (7 bases). CDR3 length equals 14 residues. Germline lookup yields CDR1 MDHEN and CDR2 SYDVKM. V shed 4 bases and J shed 6 bases, with 13 bases lying between them. The CDR3 protein is CASSWGGPRNEQFF. The CDR3 DNA follows: TGTGCCAGCAGTTGGGGGGGGCCACGCAATGAGCAGTTCTTC.

V and J are TRBV15 and TRBJ1-6; a weak D match, TRBD1 (5 bases). CDR1 and CDR2 (germline): LNHNV, YYDKDF (reference sequence). CDR3 size: 13 residues. The germline V and J ends were trimmed by 1 base and 8 bases, with 6 bases remaining between them. The CDR3 nucleotides are TGTGCCACCAGCAGAGTGACAGATTCACCCCTCCACTTT. Protein product: CATSRVTDSPLHF.

The gene calls are TRBV7-9 and TRBJ2-3, with 8 bases aligning to TRBD1. CDR1 and CDR2 from the germline V gene are SEHNR and FQNEAQ (reference sequence). This CDR3 has 15 amino acids. The V segment lost 4 bases and the J segment 1 base; nucleotides outside the gene matches: 4. CDR3 loop: CASSSQGAGTDTQYF. The CDR3, as DNA: TGTGCCAGCAGCTCCCAGGGGGCCGGCACAGATACGCAGTATTTT.

The V and J genes are TRBV7-8 and TRBJ2-7; 15 nucleotides line up with TRBD2. Per the germline V gene, CDR1 is SGHVS and CDR2 is FQNEAQ. The junction had 15 bases not matched to a gene; V was cut back by 2 bases and J by 7 bases. The CDR3 spans 19 residues. CDR3 region: CASSLYQTSGTSGGWEQYF. In DNA, the CDR3 is TGTGCCAGCAGCTTATATCAGACATCCGGGACTAGCGGGGGGTGGGAGCAGTACTTC.

The chain recombines TRBV18 with TRBJ2-7, with 12 nucleotides matching TRBD2. CDR1 is KGHSH, CDR2 LQKENI, per germline. With V trimmed by 2 bases and J by 2 bases, 1 base remained unmatched. The length of the CDR3 is 15 residues. The CDR3 spells CASSPGLAGTYEQYF. CDR3 nucleotides: TGTGCCAGCTCACCAGGACTAGCGGGAACCTACGAGCAGTACTTC.

Only one count was recorded for this clone. CDR3 DNA: TGTGCCAGTAGTATAAGAACAGTTTGGACTGAAGCTTTCTTT. Its translation is CASSIRTVWTEAFF. The gene calls are TRBV19 and TRBJ1-1, with D unresolved. Trimming shortened V by 2 bases and J by 5 bases, and 12 bases separated the two germline ends. The CDR3 sequence is 14 residues long. The germline CDR1 and CDR2 sequences are LNHDA and SQIVND (reference sequence).

V is TRBV5-1 and J is TRBJ2-7; TRBD2 agrees at 11 bases. The J segment lost 7 bases and the V segment lost 1 base, leaving 4 bases of the junction unmatched. The CDR3 covers 14 residues. CDR1 and CDR2 (germline): SGHRS, YFSETQ. The CDR3 nucleotides are TGCGCCAGCAGCTTGACTAGCGGGAGTGAAGAGCAGTACTTC. Its translation is CASSLTSGSEEQYF.

The chain joins TRBV7-9 to TRBJ1-2; D might be TRBD1 (5 bases). CDR1 is SEHNR, CDR2 FQNEAQ, per germline (reference sequence). The CDR3 consists of 14 residues. Trimming shortened V by 2 bases and J by 8 bases, and 15 bases separated the two germline ends. The chain's CDR3 is CASSLSGDHWGYTF. CDR3 DNA sequence: TGTGCCAGCAGCTTATCGGGGGACCACTGGGGCTACACCTTC.

The rearrangement uses TRBV7-9 and TRBJ1-2; TRBD1 aligns across 9 bases. Looked up from germline, CDR1 is SEHNR and CDR2 is FQNEAQ (reference sequence). With 6 bases clipped from V and 8 bases from J, the junction kept 7 bases outside the gene matches. The length of the CDR3 is 13 residues. CDR3 protein: CASSWDRAGGYTF. For the CDR3, the DNA is TGTGCCAGCAGTTGGGACAGGGCCGGCGGCTACACCTTC.

The chain is built from TRBV6-2 or TRBV6-3 and TRBJ1-1; TRBD1 might be the D (5 bases). V dropped 2 bases and J dropped 2 bases, with 15 bases sitting between them. The CDR3 totals 16 residues. In germline, CDR1 is MNHEY, CDR2 SVGEGT. CDR3 sequence reads: CASSYDQGLPNTEAFF. CDR3 in DNA: TGTGCCAGCAGTTACGACCAGGGACTGCCCAACACTGAAGCTTTCTTT.

This clone was picked up a small number of times. V and J are TRBV14 and TRBJ2-1, with 7 bases that match TRBD2. The length of the CDR3 is 13 residues. V lost 2 bases, J lost 9 bases, and 4 bases stayed unmatched. Germline V lookup: CDR1 SGHDN, CDR2 FVKESK. CDR3 sequence reads: CASSQRLATEQFF. CDR3 DNA: TGTGCCAGCAGCCAACGACTAGCAACTGAGCAGTTCTTC.

This clone appeared a few times. The CDR3 reads CASSKSGQGAETQYF. As DNA, the CDR3 is TGTGCCAGTAGTAAATCGGGACAGGGGGCGGAGACCCAGTACTTC. The J gene is TRBJ2-5, the V gene TRBV19; 12 nucleotides agree with TRBD1. The length of the CDR3 is 15 residues. Trimming removed 4 bases from V and 5 bases from J; junction bases left unmatched: 5. Germline CDR1 reads LNHDA; CDR2 reads SQIVND (reference sequence).

The rearrangement joins TRBV5-5 to TRBJ1-1; TRBD1 matches at 7 bases. The V and J ends lost 2 bases and 4 bases, in that order; junction bases with no gene match: 5. Germline values: CDR1 SGHKS, CDR2 YYEKEE (reference sequence). The CDR3 runs 14 residues. The CDR3 DNA reads as TGTGCCAGCAGCTTTACAGGGGTTAGCACTGAAGCTTTCTTT. Translating gives CASSFTGVSTEAFF.

The chain is built from TRBV11-2 and TRBJ1-2; the D is unclear. This CDR3 contains 14 residues. Germline V lookup: CDR1 SGHAT, CDR2 FQNNGV. The V and J ends lost 5 bases and 0 bases respectively, with 10 bases between them. The CDR3 is CASSRILANYGYTF. The CDR3 nucleotides read TGTGCCAGCAGCCGGATACTAGCTAACTATGGCTACACCTTC. Together with reference TRBV11-2 and TRBJ1-2, the CDR3 gives the full variable domain: EAGVAQSPRYKIIEKRQSVAFWCNPISGHATLYWYQQILGQGPKLLIQFQNNGVVDDSQLPKDRFSAERLKGVDSTLKIQPAKLEDSAVYLCASSRILANYGYTFGSGTRLTVV.

This chain uses TRBV6-2 or TRBV6-3 with TRBJ2-7; D possibly corresponds to TRBD1 (6 bases). The V gene lost 2 bases and the J gene lost 1 base, with 15 bases spanning the gap. Germline CDR1 MNHEY, CDR2 SVGEGT. The CDR3 consists of 16 residues. The CDR3: CASSYNRVGQSYEQYF. The CDR3, as DNA: TGTGCCAGCAGTTACAACAGGGTTGGACAATCCTACGAGCAGTACTTC.

A remark on this clone: The junction departs from germline at one end; a sequencing error may be responsible. The rearrangement joins TRBV30 to TRBJ2-7, with D maybe TRBD2 (6 bases). The germline CDR1 and CDR2 sequences are GTSNPN and SVGIG (reference sequence). The CDR3 has 13 residues. The CDR3 nucleotides read TGTGCCTGGAGCCCCGACTTAGCGGCTACCCGGGAGTTC. Its protein is CAWSPDLAATREF.

The V and J genes are TRBV2 and TRBJ1-1, with D possibly TRBD1 on 5 matching bases. The V gene's germline CDR1 is SNHLY and CDR2 FYNNEI. V lost 2 bases, J lost 11 bases, and 9 bases lay in between. CDR3 length equals 11 residues. The CDR3 sequence: CASSEYGGAFF. CDR3 nucleotide sequence: TGTGCCAGCAGTGAATACGGGGGGGCTTTCTTT.

This sequence joins TRBV9 and TRBJ2-7; maybe TRBD1 (5 bases). In germline, CDR1 is SGDLS, CDR2 YYNGEE. V lost 3 bases and J 1 base, leaving 11 bases between the germline ends. The CDR3 contains 14 residues. The DNA of the CDR3 is TGTGCCAGCAGCGACAGGTTGTCGTCCTACGAGCAGTACTTC. It translates to CASSDRLSSYEQYF. The entire variable domain, with the rest obtained from reference TRBV9 and TRBJ2-7, is as follows: DSGVTQTPKHLITATGQRVTLRCSPRSGDLSVYWYQQSLDQGLQFLIQYYNGEERAKGNILERFSAQQFPDLHSELNLSSLELGDSALYFCASSDRLSSYEQYFGPGTRLTVT.

Remarks on this clone: One junction end disagrees with the germline gene, perhaps due to a read error. CDR3 bases: TGTGCCAGCAGTTACTCGGGTATACAGGGACCTATCGATGTCTTC. Translation: CASSYSGIQGPIDVF. This chain connects TRBV6-5 to TRBJ2-1, with D maybe TRBD1 (6 bases). CDR3 length equals 15 residues. Germline CDR1 is MNHEY and CDR2 is SVGAGI.

The genes are TRBV29-1 and TRBJ1-2, with D hard to call. In germline, CDR1 is SQVTM, CDR2 ANQGSEA. This CDR3 comprises 13 residues. V shed 4 bases and J shed 1 base, with 10 bases lying between them. The CDR3 region is CSVAPGGNYGYTF. The DNA of the CDR3 is TGCAGCGTTGCCCCGGGAGGTAACTATGGCTACACCTTC.